This record covers a single TCR beta chain. The antigen it binds to is not known. No clone much larger than this one lies a single base away; base qualities are absent. This sample was taken from a study of Ad26.COV2.S vaccination and SARS-CoV-2 variants (dated by TCRdb to about 2021). Background for the entire study: Vaccine-arm donors were drawn from COV1001, a multicentre, randomized, double-blind, placebo-controlled phase I-IIa trial of Ad26.COV2.S in healthy adults. Blinding of investigators to trial group allocation was maintained during experiments and outcome assessment. Trial participants were randomized into five groups of five, in which low-dose or high-dose Ad26.COV2.S was given once or twice, or placebo was given on both occasions. The specificity and breadth of SARS-CoV-2-reactive T cell receptors after Ad26.COV2.S vaccination were assessed by TCRbeta repertoire sequencing. A total of 32 samples were included in the TCR-sequenced set, comprising approximately 20 Ad26.COV2.S vaccine recipients, 5 placebo recipients and 8 SARS-CoV-2 convalescent individuals. Ad26.COV2.S was given intramuscularly at 5x10^10 or 1x10^11 viral particles, as a single shot or as two shots 56 days apart. Beyond this particular receptor, the publication reports: Non-spike TCR breadth was comparable between vaccine and placebo recipients, consistent with the vaccine containing only spike. Substantial breadth of spike-specific CD8+ and CD4+ T cell responses was reported after vaccination. The study lacked the statistical power to compare responses across vaccine doses or regimens. According to the authors, total T cell responses may have been underestimated by the TCR breadth and depth analyses. Higher spike-specific TCR breadth was observed in Ad26.COV2.S recipients than in placebo recipients (P = 0.0014).

Interpreted using the paper, the treatment or condition label stands for: some 20 received Ad26.COV2.S at low or high dose, single or two shots; about 5 received placebo; per-sample allocation not given. Repertoires of vaccine and placebo recipients were sequenced from samples taken on day 63 after the first injection. In Cohort 1b, 25 to 30 adults aged 18-55 years were enrolled at a single site in Boston, USA, between 29 July and 7 August 2020. Ad26.COV2.S was a replication-incompetent adenovirus type 26 vector that expressed a prefusion-stabilized SARS-CoV-2 spike protein derived from the original Wuhan strain. The immunoSEQ Assay was used to sequence TCRbeta CDR3 regions. After extraction, genomic DNA underwent amplification by bias-controlled multiplex PCR, followed by high-throughput sequencing. On the study's bioinformatics: Collapsing and filtering of sequences were performed to quantify the absolute abundance of each unique TCRbeta CDR3 region. T cell fraction was estimated by normalizing TCRbeta template counts to usable DNA, which was measured by amplifying reference genes present in all nucleated cells. Repertoire TCRs were annotated as SARS-CoV-2-specific when V gene, CDR3 amino acid sequence and J gene were exactly matched to a known reactive TCR set. The reference SARS-CoV-2 TCR set came from MIRA and was filtered for enrichment in COVID-19-positive ImmuneCODE repertoires, removing public or cross-reactive TCRs. Drawing on the MIRA antigens, annotated TCRs were analysed further at the level of specific ORF or position within ORF. Depth was the summed frequency of annotated unique rearrangements, while breadth was defined as annotated unique rearrangements over total unique productive rearrangements. Two-sided Wilcoxon rank-sum tests were applied when comparing TCR breadth between groups. TCRdb provides this immuneACCESS table in a form limited to in-frame rearrangements. Some clones are lacking; in checked studies, under half of them reflect an unresolved V gene, and why the rest are absent is not known. Clone size and V and J calls were adopted from that table, with D and trimming inferred from the DNA. Across this sample there are 440,000 or so clones, with approximately 90% seen only once. The ten largest clonotypes hold less than 2% of the sample.

V drops 4 bases and J drops 4 bases, leaving 11 bases in between. Taken from cysteine to phenylalanine, the CDR3 has 13 residues. The retained sequence is limited to the CDR3, 39 bases, with the frame set at the first base. Reading the germline V gene gives CDR1 SNHLY and CDR2 FYNNEI. This sequence originates from a person between 18 and 59 years old who received the Ad26.COV2.S COVID-19 vaccine or a placebo. The input for sequencing was peripheral blood, taken in a trial of Ad26.COV2.S vaccine versus placebo. The chain employs TRBV2 and TRBJ2-7; the D gene cannot be named for sure. The DNA sequence is given as TGTGCCAGCAGTGTCAGCAGGTGGTACGAGCAGTACTTC. This yields the protein CASSVSRWYEQYF.